This T cell receptor beta chain derives from a study of cytomegalovirus exposure and HLA in healthy donors. Vbeta (60) and Jbeta (13) primers were used in the PCR. TCRdb's table, derived via immunoSEQ multiplex PCR, lists solely in-frame clones and lacks some. The table shows 150,000 to 200,000 clones, with roughly 80% occurring only once. Per the germline V gene, CDR1 is SGDLS and CDR2 is YYNGEE. The CDR3 contains 14 residues. Losses at the gene ends were 9 bases for V and 2 bases for J; bases not matched to a gene: 4. Sequenced material: PBMCs. This receptor was identified in a male donor in good health and CMV-seronegative. V is TRBV9 and J is TRBJ2-2, with 10 positions matching TRBD1. CDR3 loop: CATGTGVNTGELFF. CDR3 DNA sequence: TGTGCCACCGGGACAGGGGTTAACACCGGGGAGCTGTTTTTT.